These T cell receptor beta chains were read from a single sample in a study of graft-versus-host responses after intestinal transplantation. Repertoires were generated with immunoSEQ multiplex PCR, while TCRdb's copy carries only in-frame clones and drops some. The sample shows some 29,000 clones, around four fifths of them seen only once. Specimen: ileum tissue, collected 98 days after intestinal transplantation. These receptors were obtained from a human patient who received an intestinal transplant, so some T cells may come from the graft donor. The CDR3 runs from the conserved cysteine through the conserved F or W. D genes are given only for firm matches. Part of the rows lack a size; the others show once, few, many or a class for expanded clones.

V gene	clone size	D gene	J gene	CDR3 DNA	CDR3 protein
TRBV4-1	.	.	TRBJ2-7	TGCGCCAGCAGCCAAGATGGAGACGGGTACGAGCAGTACTTC	CASSQDGDGYEQYF
TRBV5-4	.	TRBD1	TRBJ1-1	TGTGCCAGCAGCTGGACTCCGGGACAGGGTGAAGCTTTCTTT	CASSWTPGQGEAFF
TRBV18	few	TRBD1	TRBJ2-7	TGTGCCAGCTCACCATTTAGGGACAGGGGGTCCCACGAGCAGTACTTC	CASSPFRDRGSHEQYF
TRBV7-3	.	.	TRBJ2-1	TGTGCCAGCAGCTTAAACAGGGATCCCAATGAGCAGTTCTTC	CASSLNRDPNEQFF
TRBV6-5	.	.	TRBJ1-1	TGTGCCAGCAGTTACTACCGGGACACTGAAGCTTTCTTT	CASSYYRDTEAFF
TRBV30	once	.	TRBJ1-2	TGTGCCTGGAGTGTAGAGTTATTGTGGGCGTCTGGTGGCTACACCTTC	CAWSVELLWASGGYTF
TRBV25-1	.	.	TRBJ1-1	TGTGCCACTTTATCTGATAACACTGAAGCTTTCTTT	CATLSDNTEAFF
TRBV28	.	.	TRBJ1-5	TGTGCCAGCAGCTCCGTCTCGGCCCCAGGGCCCCAGCATTTT	CASSSVSAPGPQHF
TRBV7-9	.	.	TRBJ2-1	TGTGCCAGCAGCTTACCCAGGTACGGCTACAATGAGCAGTTCTTC	CASSLPRYGYNEQFF
TRBV6-5	.	.	TRBJ1-5	TGTGCCAGCAGCCTGACGGGGGATCGGCGACAGCCCCAGCATTTT	CASSLTGDRRQPQHF
TRBV6-1	.	.	TRBJ2-3	TGTGCCAGCAGTGATGGACGGGCCCGCAGCACAGATACGCAGTATTTT	CASSDGRARSTDTQYF
TRBV18	.	.	TRBJ1-1	TGTGCCAGCTCACTCGCCCGACAGGCAAGGGGTGAAGCTTTCTTT	CASSLARQARGEAFF
TRBV6-5	.	.	TRBJ2-3	TGTGCCAGCAGTTACGAGGGGCGGACGCAGTATTTT	CASSYEGRTQYF
TRBV9	.	TRBD1	TRBJ1-3	TGTGCCAGCAGCATTACAGGGGGCTCTGGAAACACCATATATTTT	CASSITGGSGNTIYF
TRBV6-1	.	TRBD1	TRBJ1-2	TGTGCCAGCAGCCCAGGGGGACTTCCTAACTATGGCTACACCTTC	CASSPGGLPNYGYTF
TRBV4-1	.	.	TRBJ1-6	TGCGCCAGCAGCCAAAACAGGGAGGGTCGGAATTCACCCCTCCACTTT	CASSQNREGRNSPLHF
TRBV7-2	.	.	TRBJ1-6	TGTGCCAGCTGCACCCAGGGTTACGATTCACCCCTCCACTTT	CASCTQGYDSPLHF
TRBV5-1	.	TRBD1	TRBJ1-2	TGCGCCAGCAGCTTGGGGGACAGGGGATATGGCTACACCTTC	CASSLGDRGYGYTF
TRBV29-1	.	.	TRBJ1-6	TGCAGCCCCGTCTGTATTTATTCACCCCTCCACTTT	CSPVCIYSPLHF
TRBV23-1	.	.	TRBJ2-5	TGCGCGAGAGGGGGGGCAAGCGAGACCCAGTACTTC	CARGGASETQYF
TRBV7-8	once	TRBD1	TRBJ2-2	TGTGCCAGCAGCTTAGTTAGGCGCAGGGGGCTCTCGAACACCGGGGAGCTGTTTTTT	CASSLVRRRGLSNTGELFF
TRBV6-5	.	TRBD1	TRBJ2-7	TGTGCCAGCAGTCAGGACAGGGACGAGCAGTACTTC	CASSQDRDEQYF
TRBV4-2	once	.	TRBJ2-2	TGTGCCAGCAGCCAAGACCGCGGTTTGGAGCTGTTTTTT	CASSQDRGLELFF
TRBV9	medium-sized	.	TRBJ1-6	TGTGCCAGCAGCGGAGAGGGGAATTCACCCCTCCACTTT	CASSGEGNSPLHF
TRBV5-8	.	TRBD1	TRBJ1-2	TGTGCCAGCAGCTCGCCGGGACAGGGAGGATCCTACTATGGCTACACCTTC	CASSSPGQGGSYYGYTF
TRBV6-1	.	.	TRBJ2-7	TGTGCCAGCAGTGTGCAGGGGAGCGTCTACGAGCAGTACTTC	CASSVQGSVYEQYF
TRBV6-5	.	.	TRBJ2-7	TGTGCCAGTTACTCACAGGGCTACGAGCAGTACTTC	CASYSQGYEQYF
TRBV7-9	few	.	TRBJ1-6	TGTGCCAGCAGCTTCCCCCAGGGAGTAAGGTCACCCCTCCACTTT	CASSFPQGVRSPLHF
TRBV5-1	.	.	TRBJ1-1	TGCGCCAGCAGCCTTAGCGGGGGGGACACTGAAGCTTTCTTT	CASSLSGGDTEAFF
TRBV29-1	.	.	TRBJ2-5	TGCAGCGTTGAAGATTCGGTGGATTCGGGTGCGTGGTTTGGGACCCAGTACTTC	CSVEDSVDSGAWFGTQYF
TRBV28	once	TRBD2	TRBJ2-7	TGTGCCAGCAGGCCCCCCGGGGGGGGGTACGAGCAGTACTTC	CASRPPGGGYEQYF
TRBV28	few	TRBD1	TRBJ1-5	TGTGCCAGCAGTTTTAGGGCAGGGGGCCAGCCCCAGCATTTT	CASSFRAGGQPQHF
TRBV4-1	.	.	TRBJ2-2	TGCGCCAGCAGCCAGGGGGGTTCATACCCCGGGGAGCTGTTTTTT	CASSQGGSYPGELFF
TRBV4-1	.	.	TRBJ1-1	TGCGCCAGCAGCCAAGTCGAGGTTTACGGGACCACTGAAGCTTTCTTT	CASSQVEVYGTTEAFF
TRBV11-2	.	.	TRBJ2-7	TGTGCCAGCAGCCCCCATGAGGGTAGCAACTCCTACGAGCAGTACTTC	CASSPHEGSNSYEQYF
TRBV13	.	.	TRBJ2-3	TGTGCCAGCAGCTCATCCCTCGGGTCCTCGGAGACAGATACGCAGTATTTT	CASSSSLGSSETDTQYF
TRBV6-5	.	.	TRBJ1-6	TGTGCCAGCAGCCAGACAGCCTATAATTCACCCCTCCACTTT	CASSQTAYNSPLHF
TRBV7-9	.	.	TRBJ1-1	TGTGCCAGCAGCTCATGGGTTGCGGACACTGAAGCTTTCTTT	CASSSWVADTEAFF
TRBV5-4	.	.	TRBJ2-3	TGTGCCAGCAGCCCCGGGCTCGACGGAGGCACAGATACGCAGTATTTT	CASSPGLDGGTDTQYF
TRBV6-1	.	TRBD1	TRBJ2-7	TGTGCCAGCGACCGGACAGGGGGATCCTACGAGCAGTACTTC	CASDRTGGSYEQYF
TRBV6-1	once	.	TRBJ1-4	TGTGCCAGCCAGACTACGGGACTCAAACTGTTTTTT	CASQTTGLKLFF
TRBV7-9	.	.	TRBJ1-2	TGTGCCAGCATCCCATCAGGGGACTATGGCTACACCTTC	CASIPSGDYGYTF
TRBV18	.	.	TRBJ1-6	TGTGCCAGCTCACCACTAATGGGGGCGAGTGATTCACCCCTCCACTTT	CASSPLMGASDSPLHF
TRBV10-3	.	.	TRBJ2-7	TGTGCCATCGGCGGAGTCTACACCTACGAGCAGTACTTC	CAIGGVYTYEQYF